The following is a TCR beta chain sequence with its context. Per germline, CDR1 LGHDT and CDR2 YNNKEL (reference sequence). V was shortened by 2 bases and J by 1 base, with 8 bases between the two germline ends. This CDR3 contains 14 residues. This sample is drawn from a study of blood T cell repertoires in COVID-19. For the study at large: Acute and convalescent COVID-19 specimens originated in the United States, Italy and Spain. In each case, the material was cDNA or gDNA derived from T cells, B-cell-depleted T cells, or PBMCs.

In the source study's methods: From reference gene primer amplification, estimates of nucleated cell counts were derived. Data came from immunoSEQ multiplex PCR; TCRdb stores just in-frame clones and leaves some out. V, J and clone size are taken as reported in that table, and D and trimming were inferred from the DNA itself. The table lists about 300,000 clones, approximately 86% of them singletons. Sequencing was performed on peripheral blood. The receptor was derived from a man between 18 and 35 years old with active or convalescent COVID-19. J is TRBJ1-1 and V is TRBV3-1 (or the pseudogene TRBV3-2); D is possibly TRBD1 (5 bases). The DNA of the CDR3 is TGTGCCAGCAGCCAAAGACAGACGAACACTGAAGCTTTCTTT. Translation: CASSQRQTNTEAFF.